The next 11 T cell receptor beta chains were all read from a single sample in a study of Graves' ophthalmopathy and Graves' hyperthyroidism (dated by TCRdb to 2016 to 2018). Sequencing was carried out with an Illumina HiSeq 2000. For repertoire sequencing, the TCR beta CDR3 regions were amplified from RNA transcripts. The first round was an RT-PCR using HTBI primers with the Qiagen OneStep RT-PCR kit, and this first round was followed by a second-round multiplex PCR, then size selection and purification. TCRdb reprocessed the public reads (quality trimming at Q25 with fastp, clone calling with MiXCR) and kept in-frame beta chains. Duplicate CDR3 protein sequences are folded into a single record with the most common DNA and genes. Counted in this sample were over 650,000 distinct CDR3 sequences; roughly 39% of them appeared once. In total, the top ten clones hold around 3% of the sample. Sequenced material: peripheral blood. Every receptor here comes from an adult man with Graves' ophthalmopathy.

There are a few counts of this clonotype. The chain carries TRBV19 and TRBJ1-2, with TRBD1 matching over 8 bases. This CDR3 is built from 16 residues. After removal of 7 bases from V and 3 bases from J, the junction contained 13 bases not matched to a gene. Germline loops: CDR1 LNHDA, CDR2 SQIVND (reference sequence). The CDR3 reads CASTKSGGAGYYGYTF. The CDR3 DNA sequence: TGTGCCAGTACTAAATCAGGGGGCGCGGGTTACTATGGCTACACCTTC.

About this clonotype itself: One end of the junction fails to match germline, which may point to a read error. The gene calls are TRBV10-2 and TRBJ2-5; D ambiguous. Germline V gives CDR1 WSHSY, CDR2 SAAADI. This CDR3 is 12 amino acids long. Here the CDR3 reads CASNQGGETQYF. CDR3 DNA sequence: TGTGCCAGCAACCAAGGTGGGGAGACCCAGTACTTC.

The chain carries TRBV6-6 and TRBJ2-2, with 8 bases that match TRBD1. Germline values: CDR1 MNHNY, CDR2 SVGAGI (reference sequence). The trim removed 6 bases at V and 7 bases at J, leaving 7 bases unmatched. The CDR3 totals 14 residues. Written as DNA, the CDR3 is TGTGCCAGCAGCCTTCAGGGGGCGGGCGGGGAGCTGTTTTTT. It is translated as CASSLQGAGGELFF.

The chain combines TRBV5-1 with TRBJ2-7, with TRBD2 identical over 7 bases. Trimming removed 3 bases from V and 5 bases from J; junction bases left unmatched: 5. Germline assignment: CDR1 SGHRS and CDR2 YFSETQ. This CDR3 is built from 13 residues. CDR3 amino acids: CASSSGGPDEQYF. The CDR3 DNA sequence: TGCGCCAGCAGCTCGGGAGGACCTGACGAGCAGTACTTC.

This clonotype has just one count. Because the CDR3 is missing its conserved closing phenylalanine or tryptophan, this is likely a read error. V gene TRBV2 combines with J gene TRBJ1-6; 7 bases are a match to TRBD1. In germline, CDR1 is SNHLY, CDR2 FYNNEI. CDR3 length equals 14 residues. Unmatched junction bases numbered 8, after V lost 5 bases and J lost 10 bases. The CDR3 DNA is TGTGCCAGCAGTATCGACAGGGAGTCATCACCCCTCCACCTT. It yields the protein CASSIDRESSPLHL.

This clonotype was seen more than once but under ten times. The CDR3 ends on some other residue instead of the conserved phenylalanine or tryptophan, so this is likely a read error. No DNA is shown, since the ends of the CDR3 on it are uncertain; the CDR3 is the one TCRdb lists. The chain combines TRBV29-1 with TRBJ2-5; TRBD2 is the table's D call, not checked against the DNA. Counting both end residues, the CDR3 totals 8 amino acids. Germline assignment: CDR1 SQVTM and CDR2 ANQGSEA. The CDR3 here is CSVVTGTS.

For this clonotype: A much bigger clone sits one base away, suggesting this may be a read error. The V and J genes are TRBV20-1 and TRBJ1-1; 8 nucleotides align to TRBD1. The CDR3 sequence is 15 residues long. Per germline, CDR1 DFQATT and CDR2 SNEGSKA (reference sequence). The V gene end was trimmed by 1 base and the J gene end by 4 bases; junction bases not matched to a gene: 8. CDR3 sequence: CSARGSGTGGTEAFF. As DNA, the CDR3 is TGCAGTGCTAGAGGTAGCGGAACAGGGGGCACTGAAGCTTTCTTT.

This clonotype was found once. The chain recombines TRBV7-2 with TRBJ2-5; TRBD2 matches 7 bases. The V and J ends lost 5 bases and 0 bases, in that order; junction bases with no gene match: 3. The CDR3 runs 14 residues. Per the germline V gene, CDR1 is SGHTA and CDR2 is FQGNSA. DNA of the CDR3: TGTGCCAGCAGCAATCTAGCGGACCAAGAGACCCAGTACTTC. Residues: CASSNLADQETQYF.

The chain carries TRBV19 and TRBJ2-7, with D maybe TRBD2 (6 bases). Germline lookup yields CDR1 LNHDA and CDR2 SQIVND (reference sequence). This CDR3 contains 14 residues. V lost 10 bases and J 2 bases, leaving 18 bases between the germline ends. Here the CDR3 reads CATAPGTGAYEQYF. In DNA form, the CDR3 reads TGTGCCACCGCGCCCGGGACGGGAGCCTACGAGCAGTACTTC. The full variable domain, in which reference TRBV19 and TRBJ2-7 provide the parts outside the CDR3, is DGGITQSPKYLFRKEGQNVTLSCEQNLNHDAMYWYRQDPGQGLRLIYYSQIVNDFQKGDIAEGYSVSREKKESFPLTVTSAQKNPTAFYLCATAPGTGAYEQYFGPGTRLTVT.

In its sample, this clonotype was seen many times. The gene calls are TRBV24-1 and TRBJ2-3; D unresolved. Germline V gene lookup returns CDR1 KGHDR and CDR2 SFDVKD. Trimming left V 0 bases short and J 0 bases short, with 6 bases between. The CDR3 covers 15 residues. This CDR3 is CATSDLQDSTDTQYF. CDR3 DNA sequence: TGTGCCACCAGTGATTTGCAGGACAGCACAGATACGCAGTATTTT.

This chain connects TRBV7-3 to TRBJ2-7, with D possibly TRBD1 on 6 matching bases. The CDR3 is 14 amino acids. Germline V gene sequence: CDR1 SGHTA, CDR2 FQGTGA. V dropped 1 base and J dropped 5 bases, with 12 bases sitting between them. CDR3 residues: CASSLKPPGDEQYF. The CDR3 region has the DNA TGTGCCAGCAGCTTAAAGCCCCCAGGGGACGAGCAGTACTTC.